The T cell receptor (beta chain) described here comes from a study of blood T cell repertoires in COVID-19. Across the study: The United States, Italy and Spain supplied acute and convalescent COVID-19 samples. The analysed material was cDNA or gDNA that came from T cells, B-cell-depleted T cells, or PBMCs.

In the original analysis: Scientists estimated how many nucleated cells there were by amplifying reference gene primers. The repertoire was sequenced with immunoSEQ multiplex PCR; TCRdb's copy has only in-frame clones and lacks some. That table gives V, J and clone size, and the DNA gave D and trimming. The repertoire has 250,000 to 300,000 clones, roughly 90% of them found once; the top ten carry 10% to 15%. Seattle's enrolled individuals joined amid active infection and were then monitored longitudinally. The TCR was taken from a woman younger than 45 with COVID-19, enrolled during active disease. The sequenced sample was peripheral blood.

CDR3 nucleotide sequence: TGTGCCAGCAGCCCCGGGACTTCCACTCGCACAGATACGCAGTATTTT. It translates to CASSPGTSTRTDTQYF. The chain joins TRBV14 to TRBJ2-3, with a tentative D call TRBD2 (6 bases). Germline CDR1 SGHDN, CDR2 FVKESK. This CDR3 has 16 residues. Trimming took 4 bases from V and 1 from J, leaving 15 bases between them.